The entry below describes one TCR beta chain. Germline trimming cut 6 bases from V and 4 bases from J; bases unmatched to any gene: 5. Germline V lookup: CDR1 MNHNS, CDR2 SASEGT. The CDR3 extends over 13 amino acids. The sample is drawn from a study of OX40 agonist ivuxolimab in advanced cancers. Patients who had autoimmune disease history or got systemic immunosuppression were left out. Clones were read by immunoSEQ multiplex PCR, and TCRdb kept only the in-frame ones, dropping some. The repertoire holds 10,000 to 13,000 clones, over 80% seen once, with more than 12% in the top ten. The receptor was isolated from an adult with an advanced solid tumor such as melanoma, head and neck, liver or kidney cancer. The rearrangement links TRBV6-1 to TRBJ2-7; 8 positions agree with TRBD2. Sample: CD4+ or CD8+ T cells sorted from blood, taken in a trial of the OX40 agonist ivuxolimab. The CDR3 DNA is TGTGCCAGCAGGACTAGCGAGGTTTACGAGCAGTACTTC. This codes for CASRTSEVYEQYF.